This T cell receptor beta chain was profiled in a study of breast tumors, draining lymph nodes, adjacent tissues. MiXCR, run by TCRdb on the multiplex PCR reads, gives a single entry per CDR3 protein. This table holds about 89,000 distinct CDR3 sequences, approximately 29% found once. Breast cancer patients provided tissue from their axillary draining lymph nodes. The study's findings and limits: The data were judged consistent with most tumor T cells coming from lymph node and expanding in tumor. Compared with lymph nodes, tumors were less diverse; compared with nontumor tissue, more. Tumor T cell lymph node origin was a supported hypothesis, not proven. Luminal-like breast cancer showed significantly higher tumor–nontumor repertoire similarity than basal-like.

The ends lost 3 bases at V and 10 bases at J; junction bases unmatched: 18. Germline CDR1 and CDR2: KGHSH and LQKENI. The CDR3 loop spans 17 amino acids. This clonotype was seen more than once but under ten times. The antigen is undetermined. The sequenced sample consisted of axillary lymph node tissue. This rearrangement joins TRBV18 to TRBJ2-1; 7 bases are shared with TRBD2. The sequence was collected from a female donor with breast cancer. Some clones in this sample may be carry-over from other donors' samples. The CDR3 DNA reads as TGTGCCAGCTCACCCCCGCCCAGAGGCCTGGGGGGGAGGGAGCAGTTCTTC. This codes for CASSPPPRGLGGREQFF.